Below, one T cell receptor beta chain is given with its context. The target antigen is unknown. The data are from a study of cytomegalovirus exposure and HLA in healthy donors. Findings and limits, study-wide: Within a later analysis, the majority of CMV-associated TCR beta chains appeared HLA-restricted. More clonal expansion characterized HLA-associated TCR beta chains than equally common others in a later analysis. A missense variant in DCLRE1C was later tied to TCR beta V- and J-gene trimming. A previous analysis found most TCR beta V segments productive roughly 87% or roughly 30% of the time.

Both 60 Vbeta primers and 13 Jbeta primers went into the PCR. The data were produced by immunoSEQ multiplex PCR, yet TCRdb's version contains in-frame clones alone and is incomplete. Here the sample spans approximately 99,000 clones, 79% being singletons. Germline CDR1 and CDR2: MNHEY and SVGAGI. The V gene end was trimmed by 0 bases and the J gene end by 10 bases; junction bases not matched to a gene: 12. The CDR3 sequence is 16 residues long. Sequenced: PBMCs. The chain is built from TRBV6-5 and TRBJ2-7, with 10 bases lining up with TRBD1. This TCR was sampled from a male donor in good health and CMV-seropositive. This chain's CDR3 is CASSYSSTGGAVGQYF. As DNA, the CDR3 is TGTGCCAGCAGTTACTCCTCGACAGGGGGCGCCGTGGGCCAGTACTTC.